The sequence of this T cell receptor (beta chain) was determined in a study of cytomegalovirus exposure and HLA in healthy donors. The PCR made use of 60 Vbeta and 13 Jbeta primers. Method: immunoSEQ multiplex PCR; TCRdb's copy keeps in-frame clones and lacks some. The sample holds some 180,000 clones; almost 75% are singletons and the top ten take under 7%. Source material: PBMCs. The sequence derives from a woman under 30 in good health and CMV-seropositive.

Here the CDR3 DNA reads TGCGCCAGCAGCCAAGTCCACTTATACGAGCAGTACTTC. Translated: CASSQVHLYEQYF. The V gene is TRBV4-1, the J gene TRBJ2-7; no clear D gene. The germline CDR1 and CDR2 sequences are MGHRA and YSYEKL. Trimming shortened V by 1 base and J by 4 bases, and 8 bases separated the two germline ends. The CDR3 has 13 amino acids.